The entry below gives a single TCR beta chain sequence along with its context. The antigen is not known. V gave up 7 bases and J gave up 4 bases, with 13 bases separating them. The CDR3 runs to 12 residues. CDR1 and CDR2 (germline): SQVTM, ANQGSEA. These data originate in a study of blood T cells in healthy people across ages. Study-level points and caveats: Investigators treated diversity estimates from one million T cells as underestimates. TCR beta diversity correlated strongly with naive T cell percentage.

Primers used in a second PCR of roughly 6 to 11 cycles were a sample-barcoded 5' primer and a J-beta primer mix. The template-switch adaptor was a 5' adaptor with 12 random nucleotides. It tagged each cDNA molecule. TCRdb fed the 5' RACE reads into MiXCR, producing one record per CDR3 protein. The table shows about 620,000 distinct CDR3 sequences, with under 25% occurring only once. The V gene is TRBV29-1, the J gene TRBJ2-5; D unresolved. This clonotype originated in a man aged 65-85 years in good health. Source material: blood. The CDR3: CSAGWAPETQYF. The CDR3 DNA follows: TGCAGCGCCGGGTGGGCCCCAGAGACCCAGTACTTC.